These 25 T cell receptor beta chains were sequenced from one sample in a study of cytomegalovirus exposure and HLA in healthy donors. The PCR ran on 60 Vbeta and 13 Jbeta primers. Profiling relied on immunoSEQ multiplex PCR, and the TCRdb table lists in-frame clones only, not all of them. The sample has about 160,000 clones; 83% are singletons. The sequencing input was PBMCs. Receptors were obtained from a man aged 50-60 years in good health and CMV-seropositive.

The gene calls are TRBV27 and TRBJ2-1, with 8 bases aligning to TRBD2. The V segment lost 6 bases and the J segment 7 bases; nucleotides outside the gene matches: 5. From germline, CDR1 is MNHEY and CDR2 SMNVEV (reference sequence). This CDR3 has 13 amino acids. CDR3 nucleotides: TGTGCCAGCAGGCGGGGGGAAGGAAATGAGCAGTTCTTC. This encodes CASRRGEGNEQFF.

The chain has TRBV28 and TRBJ2-7; 7 nucleotides agree with TRBD1. Germline V gives CDR1 MDHEN, CDR2 SYDVKM. This CDR3 is 14 amino acids long. J gave up 0 bases and V 5 bases, and 4 bases lay outside the gene matches. In DNA, the CDR3 is TGTGCCAGCAGTGGGACAGTCCCCTCCTACGAGCAGTACTTC. Translating gives CASSGTVPSYEQYF. Together with reference TRBV28 and TRBJ2-7, the CDR3 gives the full variable domain: DVKVTQSSRYLVKRTGEKVFLECVQDMDHENMFWYRQDPGLGLRLIYFSYDVKMKEKGDIPEGYSVSREKKERFSLILESASTNQTSMYLCASSGTVPSYEQYFGPGTRLTVT.

The chain has TRBV9 and TRBJ1-2, with 8 bases matching TRBD1. There are 16 residues in the CDR3. Looked up from germline, CDR1 is SGDLS and CDR2 is YYNGEE. The V gene end was trimmed by 4 bases and the J gene end by 0 bases; junction bases not matched to a gene: 8. Here the CDR3 reads CASSFTDRGANYGYTF. DNA for the CDR3: TGTGCCAGCAGCTTCACCGACAGGGGAGCTAACTATGGCTACACCTTC.

The rearrangement uses TRBV5-6 and TRBJ2-3; 9 bases align to TRBD2. CDR1 is SGHDT, CDR2 YYEEEE, per germline. J gave up 4 bases and V 2 bases, and 8 bases lay outside the gene matches. The CDR3 covers 16 residues. The CDR3 DNA reads TGTGCCAGCAGCTTTCCGTCTAGCGGGGTCTCAGATACGCAGTATTTT. This sequence encodes CASSFPSSGVSDTQYF.

The rearrangement links TRBV5-8 to TRBJ1-3, with TRBD1 matching over 8 bases. The CDR3 spans 11 residues. V lost 4 bases, J lost 13 bases, and 4 bases stayed unmatched. The germline V gene has CDR1 SGHTS and CDR2 YDEGEE. The CDR3: CASSIGTGIYF. DNA of the CDR3: TGTGCCAGCAGCATCGGGACAGGAATATATTTT.

This clone showed up just once. The chain uses TRBV7-9 and TRBJ1-1; TRBD1 matches at 7 bases. The CDR3 is 17 amino acids. With 1 base clipped from V and 1 base from J, the junction kept 9 bases outside the gene matches. The V gene's germline CDR1 is SEHNR and CDR2 FQNEAQ (reference sequence). Here the CDR3 DNA reads TGTGCCAGCAGCTTAGTCACGGGACAGAAAGAGAACACTGAAGCTTTCTTT. Its protein is CASSLVTGQKENTEAFF.

The rearrangement uses TRBV5-1 and TRBJ1-1, with D perhaps TRBD1 (5 bases). Trimming took 3 bases from V and 5 from J, leaving 20 bases between them. The CDR3 covers 16 residues. Germline-derived CDR1 and CDR2 are SGHRS and YFSETQ. The CDR3 DNA reads TGCGCCAGCAGCTGGGGGGGAGGTTCCCCTGGGACTGAAGCTTTCTTT. Protein product: CASSWGGGSPGTEAFF.

The chain is built from TRBV7-6 and TRBJ2-5; 10 bases are a match to TRBD2. Trimming cost V 1 base and J 4 bases; bases outside gene matches: 6. The CDR3 extends over 16 amino acids. The germline V gene has CDR1 SGHVS and CDR2 FNYEAQ. CDR3 sequence (DNA): TGTGCCAGCAGCTTAGGCCAGCGGGGGGGCCCAGAGACCCAGTACTTC. This sequence encodes CASSLGQRGGPETQYF.

The J gene is TRBJ2-1, the V gene TRBV4-1; the match to TRBD2 covers 14 bases. This CDR3 spans 20 amino acids. Germline V lookup: CDR1 MGHRA, CDR2 YSYEKL. V lost 1 base, J lost 2 bases, and 10 bases stayed unmatched. The CDR3 sequence: CASSQARLAGGQGTYNEQFF. CDR3 sequence (DNA): TGCGCCAGCAGCCAAGCGCGACTAGCGGGGGGGCAAGGGACCTACAATGAGCAGTTCTTC.

This chain connects TRBV6-5 to TRBJ1-2; 8 bases align to TRBD1. The germline V gene has CDR1 MNHEY and CDR2 SVGAGI. There are 14 residues in the CDR3. J lost 4 bases, V lost 6 bases, and 7 bases had no gene match. This CDR3 reads CASRNPTGAYGYTF. The DNA of the CDR3 is TGTGCCAGCAGGAACCCGACAGGGGCCTATGGCTACACCTTC.

The chain is built from TRBV28 and TRBJ2-1; 10 bases agree with TRBD2. This CDR3 spans 18 amino acids. Germline V CDR1 and CDR2: MDHEN, SYDVKM. V lost 3 bases, J lost 5 bases, and 13 bases stayed unmatched. The CDR3 loop is CASSLVGLAGAGDNEQFF. The DNA for the CDR3 is TGTGCCAGCAGTTTGGTGGGGCTAGCGGGGGCTGGGGACAATGAGCAGTTCTTC.

V usage is TRBV5-1 and J usage is TRBJ2-3, with a weak D call TRBD1 (5 bases). CDR1 and CDR2 (germline): SGHRS, YFSETQ. Between the trimmed V and J ends, which lost 0 bases and 3 bases, there was a span of 14 bases. The CDR3 has 16 residues. The CDR3 DNA is TGCGCCAGCAGCTTGGGGCAGGGAACCGGGACAGATACGCAGTATTTT. Protein product: CASSLGQGTGTDTQYF.

This clone was observed once. This chain uses TRBV19 with TRBJ1-1, with D possibly matching TRBD1 (6 bases). Per the germline V gene, CDR1 is LNHDA and CDR2 is SQIVND (reference sequence). V was trimmed by 1 base and J by 0 bases, leaving 12 bases between them. There are 16 residues in the CDR3. The CDR3 sequence is CASSIAGGRMNTEAFF. In nucleotides, the CDR3 is TGTGCCAGTAGTATAGCTGGGGGCCGGATGAACACTGAAGCTTTCTTT.

A single count supports this clone. V and J are TRBV7-8 and TRBJ2-1; D is perhaps TRBD2 (5 bases). V was clipped by 2 bases and J by 4 bases, with 18 bases between them. The germline V gene has CDR1 SGHVS and CDR2 FQNEAQ. This CDR3 comprises 17 residues. The CDR3 reads CASSLFIVAIDYNEQFF. The CDR3 coding sequence is TGTGCCAGCAGCTTATTTATCGTAGCGATAGATTACAATGAGCAGTTCTTC.

This chain joins TRBV6-7 and TRBJ1-1, with D possibly matching TRBD1 (5 bases). TRBV6-7 is annotated as an ORF whose role is uncertain. The germline V and J ends were trimmed by 3 bases and 4 bases, with 24 bases remaining between them. There are 18 residues in the CDR3. This CDR3 reads CASSYPAGSTIGVTEAFF. Written as DNA, the CDR3 is TGTGCCAGCAGTTATCCGGCCGGATCTACGATAGGGGTCACTGAAGCTTTCTTT.

The genes are TRBV7-9 and TRBJ2-7, with D perhaps matching TRBD2 (5 bases). Trimming left V 2 bases short and J 0 bases short, with 8 bases between. In germline, CDR1 is SEHNR, CDR2 FQNEAQ (reference sequence). The CDR3 runs 14 residues. The CDR3, as DNA: TGTGCCAGCAGCTTAATTCTAGCCTCCTACGAGCAGTACTTC. This codes for CASSLILASYEQYF.

The gene calls are TRBV10-3 and TRBJ2-5; a possible D gene is TRBD1 (7 bases). The ends were cut back, 4 bases at V and 4 bases at J, with 13 bases in the middle. This CDR3 comprises 14 residues. From germline, CDR1 is ENHRY and CDR2 SYGVKD. CDR3 in DNA: TGTGCCATCAGTGGTGGAGGGGGCGGAGAGACCCAGTACTTC. It translates to CAISGGGGGETQYF.

The chain couples TRBV5-4 to TRBJ2-3, with TRBD2 matching over 10 bases. Germline V gene data show CDR1 as SGHNT and CDR2 as YYREEE (reference sequence). Trimming at V came to 2 bases and at J to 7 bases, leaving 7 bases not matched to a gene. The CDR3 extends over 15 amino acids. The CDR3 reads CASSLSSGSPYTQYF. DNA for the CDR3: TGTGCCAGCAGCTTATCTAGCGGGAGTCCGTATACGCAGTATTTT.

This clone was recorded once. The chain uses TRBV4-2 and TRBJ2-6; 8 bases map to TRBD2. The CDR3 is 19 residues long. The germline CDR1 and CDR2 sequences are LGHNA and YNFKEQ. The J segment lost 0 bases and the V segment lost 0 bases, leaving 7 bases of the junction unmatched. This CDR3 is CASSQEPGLVNSGANVLTF. CDR3 DNA: TGTGCCAGCAGCCAAGAACCGGGACTAGTGAACTCTGGGGCCAACGTCCTGACTTTC.

This clone was seen a handful of times. CDR3 sequence (DNA): TGCGCCAGCAGCCCTAGGGAGCGGGGCTCCTACAATGAGCAGTTCTTC. This gives the protein CASSPRERGSYNEQFF. This rearrangement joins TRBV5-1 to TRBJ2-1; TRBD2 matches 7 bases. This CDR3 spans 16 amino acids. Germline CDR1 is SGHRS and CDR2 is YFSETQ. Germline trimming cut 4 bases from V and 0 bases from J; bases unmatched to any gene: 7.

The chain couples TRBV18 to TRBJ1-1; TRBD1 matches 7 bases. Germline CDR1 and CDR2: KGHSH and LQKENI. Trimming cost V 6 bases and J 4 bases; bases outside gene matches: 11. The CDR3 is 15 amino acids. This CDR3 reads CASSQGRDRFTEAFF. CDR3 coding DNA: TGTGCCAGCTCCCAGGGCCGGGACAGATTCACTGAAGCTTTCTTT.

On this clone itself: Other DNA sequences of this sample code for an identical CDR3. This chain joins TRBV18 and TRBJ1-1; TRBD1 agrees at 9 bases. V was pared by 4 bases and J by 2 bases, with 2 bases of the junction left unmatched. The CDR3 runs 14 residues. Per germline, CDR1 KGHSH and CDR2 LQKENI. The CDR3 nucleotides are TGTGCCAGCTCACTGGGACAGGGAAACACTGAAGCTTTCTTT. This codes for CASSLGQGNTEAFF.

A single count supports this clone. V usage is TRBV4-2 and J usage is TRBJ2-2; TRBD2 aligns across 9 bases. The CDR3 has 14 amino acids. Germline V gives CDR1 LGHNA, CDR2 YNFKEQ. Germline trimming cut 4 bases from V and 11 bases from J; bases unmatched to any gene: 8. The CDR3 DNA follows: TGTGCCAGCAGCCTGAGCGGGGGGCAGAGTGAGCTGTTTTTT. Translation: CASSLSGGQSELFF.

This clone occurred once. This rearrangement joins TRBV27 to TRBJ1-4; tentative D call: TRBD1 (6 bases). V was cut by 6 bases and J by 5 bases, with 13 bases left in between. Germline CDR1 MNHEY, CDR2 SMNVEV (reference sequence). This CDR3 is built from 14 residues. CDR3 in amino acids: CASSLPGANEKLFF. The CDR3 DNA reads TGTGCCAGCAGCCTCCCAGGGGCCAATGAAAAACTGTTTTTT.

The chain employs TRBV4-2 and TRBJ2-1; 11 bases align to TRBD2. The germline CDR1 and CDR2 sequences are LGHNA and YNFKEQ. The CDR3 is 16 amino acids. V shed 1 base, J shed 1 base, and the junction held 0 bases outside the gene matches. CDR3 in DNA: TGTGCCAGCAGCCAAGTAGCGGGAGGGTCCTACAATGAGCAGTTCTTC. It translates to CASSQVAGGSYNEQFF.